This T cell receptor (beta chain) was recovered during a study of regulatory T cells in long-lasting Graves disease. Whole-study findings and limits: Persistent disease exhibited a predilection for TRBV28, TRBJ1-2 and TRBJ2-5.

Per the germline V gene, CDR1 is SGHAT and CDR2 is FQDESV (reference sequence). V dropped 1 base and J dropped 0 bases, with 13 bases sitting between them. The CDR3 sequence is 17 residues long. Libraries of TCR beta came from iRepertoire HTBI primers plus Arm-PCR of CDR3 regions. Each CDR3 protein is one row after TCRdb ran MiXCR on the multiplex PCR reads. The sample has about 540,000 distinct CDR3 sequences; roughly 12% are singletons. Time point indicated: newly diagnosed GD, antithyroid drugs for less than 3 months. RNA extracted from PBMCs served as the sequencing template. This clonotype was seen many times. The target antigen is unknown. The same sample was also studied in work on T cells in Graves' hyperthyroidism and ophthalmopathy.

This sample comprised peripheral blood mononuclear cells (PBMCs), obtained at new diagnosis, from a patient treated with antithyroid drugs. The clonotype was recovered from a man aged 30-40 years with Graves disease. The V call is TRBV11-1, the J call TRBJ2-1; a possible D gene is TRBD2 (6 bases). As DNA, the CDR3 is TGTGCCAGCAGCTTAGAGAGTAGCGGCCGCTCCTACAATGAGCAGTTCTTC. It translates to CASSLESSGRSYNEQFF.